The sequence of this T cell receptor (beta chain) was determined in a study of human T cells and chemical hapten exposure (dated by TCRdb to 2020 to 2022). Background on the whole study: For sensitization, 2% DPC in acetone was applied to a 2 cm by 2 cm area of upper inner arm skin. Throughout the study period of about 23 weeks, patients also received therapeutic DPC doses to the scalp every week. Patch testing was performed on the upper back with Finn chambers containing 0.01% DPC, and the patch tests were scored after 6 days according to International Contact Dermatitis Research Group standards. Alopecia areata with under or over 50% scalp involvement, alopecia totalis and alopecia universalis were represented in the patient cohort, which was mostly female. The libraries were sequenced as a pool, and the TCR yield per sample differed mostly because of small variations in library volumes within the pool. This study followed changes in the peripheral blood TCR repertoire in vivo during primary and secondary sensitization of alopecia patients to the hapten diphenylcyclopropenone (DPC). Blood samples were taken from patients before sensitization (week 0) and then at 2, 6 and about 24 weeks after DPC sensitization. About 28 alopecia patients gave blood for TCR sequencing at one to four time points (pre-sensitization, 2, 6 and 24 weeks).

Spanning cysteine to phenylalanine, the CDR3 consists of 13 amino acids. Left in the record is the CDR3 DNA by itself, 39 bases read in frame from the first base. The germline V gene yields SNHLY for CDR1 and FYNNEI for CDR2. Trimming leaves V shorter by 10 bases and J shorter by 7 bases, with the junction holding 12 bases beyond the gene matches. What the time point label conveys for this sample: patch test 2, 6 weeks after DPC sensitization. Interpreted using the paper, the treatment or condition label stands for: therapeutic diphenylcyclopropenone sensitization with weekly scalp DPC. At every patch-test visit, the blood draw took place before the patch test was put on. To be eligible, patients had to be aged 18 to 70, diagnosed with alopecia and judged suitable for DPC therapy, while pregnant patients were excluded. Unfractionated whole blood was collected in Tempus Blood RNA tubes, and total RNA was extracted from that blood.

Results the study describes overall, beyond this receptor: A positive correlation was found between the number of PT1 expanded TCRs and patch test score, with significance reached at thresholds 8, 16 and 32 but not 4. No change with DPC sensitization was found in the number of TCRs above 1 in 1000 frequency, and no evidence of global repertoire structure alterations was found. Significantly more large CDR3 similarity clusters were formed by expanded TCRs than by pre-sensitization or healthy control sets, consistent with antigen-driven responses. All patients had alopecia, a presumed autoimmune disease, so their immune response might differ from that of healthy individuals. After repeated subsampling, the strength of the expansion versus patch-test correlation and the threshold at which it became significant changed.

In this sample, this clonotype turned up many times. There is no known antigen for this receptor. Base qualities are not at hand, and no much larger clone is one base apart. The method behind the library was RACE. The data were produced on a NextSeq 500. During library preparation, unique molecular identifiers were attached to individual cDNA molecules so that TCRs could be counted quantitatively and reproducibly. For every blood RNA sample, sequencing covered both the TCR alpha and TCR beta chains. Per the authors' processing: Samples had a median of around 92,000 TCRs, with a range from roughly 20,000 to 690,600. The Decombinator software suite was used to annotate V, J and CDR3 in the TCR reads. To make PS versus PT1 abundance plots, every sample was subsampled to the same number of TCRs (28,000). Expanded TCRs were defined as absent before sensitization and observed at least eight times at the 2-week time point. The raw public data were reprocessed by TCRdb itself: fastp quality trimming at Q25, MiXCR clonotype calling, in-frame beta chains only. Rows are combined by CDR3 protein, so each entry shows the most common genes and DNA. It is TCRdb's table, rather than the study itself, that gives the V and J calls and clone size. Present in this sample are some 54,000 distinct CDR3 sequences, about 10% of which were seen just once. The top ten clones comprise over 1.5% of the sample.

The TCR comes from a woman aged 45 to 65 with alopecia areata. Some clones in this sample may be carry-over from other donors' samples. The chain joins TRBV2 to TRBJ2-5, and 7 bases in between align with TRBD1. The specimen was whole blood, collected in connection with sensitization to the hapten diphenylcyclopropenone (DPC). The DNA is TGTGCCACCCAGGGGGTGGGGTTAGTGACCCAGTACTTC. This is translated as CATQGVGLVTQYF.